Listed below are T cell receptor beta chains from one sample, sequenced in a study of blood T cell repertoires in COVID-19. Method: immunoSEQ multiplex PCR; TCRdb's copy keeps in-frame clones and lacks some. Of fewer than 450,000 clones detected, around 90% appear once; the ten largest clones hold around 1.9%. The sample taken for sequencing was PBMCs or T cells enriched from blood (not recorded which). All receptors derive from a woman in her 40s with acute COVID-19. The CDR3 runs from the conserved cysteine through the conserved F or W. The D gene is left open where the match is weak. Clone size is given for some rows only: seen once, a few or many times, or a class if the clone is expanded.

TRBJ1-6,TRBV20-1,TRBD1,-,TGCAGTGCTAGTTCGGGACAGGGCGATTCACCCCTCCACTTT,CSASSGQGDSPLHF
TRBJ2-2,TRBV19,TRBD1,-,TGTGCCAGTAAGGTTGGGACAGGGATTAACACCGGGGAGCTGTTTTTT,CASKVGTGINTGELFF
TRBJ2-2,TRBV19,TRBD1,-,TGTGCCAGTACCCTAGCCGGACAGGGGGACACCGGGGAGCTGTTTTTT,CASTLAGQGDTGELFF
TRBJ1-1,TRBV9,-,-,TGTGCCAGCAGCGTAGTTGGCAGGGCCGAAGCTTTCTTT,CASSVVGRAEAFF
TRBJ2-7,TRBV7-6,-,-,TGTGCCAGCAGCCTAGCGGGACAGGGAGGGTACGAGCAGTACTTC,CASSLAGQGGYEQYF
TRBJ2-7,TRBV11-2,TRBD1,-,TGTGCCAGCAGCCCACCTACGGGGGACAGGGGGCACGAGCAGTACTTC,CASSPPTGDRGHEQYF
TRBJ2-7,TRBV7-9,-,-,TGTGCCAGCAGCCCCCTGGGCAGTCGTCCCTACGAGCAGTACTTC,CASSPLGSRPYEQYF
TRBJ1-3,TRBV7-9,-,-,TGTGCCAGCAGCTCCGACACGGACACCATATATTTT,CASSSDTDTIYF
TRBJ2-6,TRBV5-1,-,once,TGCGCCAGCAGCAATTCAGACTCTGGGGCCAACGTCCTGACTTTC,CASSNSDSGANVLTF
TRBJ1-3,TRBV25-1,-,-,TGTGCCAGCAGTGAATCGGGGTCTGGAAACACCATATATTTT,CASSESGSGNTIYF
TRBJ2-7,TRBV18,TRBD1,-,TGTGCCAGCTCACCTCCTGTTACAGGGGACCACGAGCAGTACTTC,CASSPPVTGDHEQYF
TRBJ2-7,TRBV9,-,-,TGTGCCAGCAGCGGTTCGGGAAGCAACGAGCAGTACTTC,CASSGSGSNEQYF
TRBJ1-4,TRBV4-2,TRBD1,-,TGTGCCAGCAGCCAAGATGGGGCAGGGGGGAGGGAAAAACTGTTTTTT,CASSQDGAGGREKLFF
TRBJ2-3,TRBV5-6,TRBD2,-,TGTGCCAGCAGCTTGGGACTAGCGCCAGATACGCAGTATTTT,CASSLGLAPDTQYF
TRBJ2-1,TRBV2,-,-,TGTGCCAGCAGGCTCCAGGGATACAATGAGCAGTTCTTC,CASRLQGYNEQFF